These 3 T cell receptor beta chains share one sample of origin, sequenced in a study of blood T cell repertoires in COVID-19. The data were produced by immunoSEQ multiplex PCR, yet TCRdb's version contains in-frame clones alone and is incomplete. The table shows 200,000 or so clones, with approximately 84% occurring only once. What was sequenced was peripheral blood. Receptors were obtained from a human donor with acute or convalescent COVID-19. The donor label of this sample is uncertain.

The chain links TRBV27 to TRBJ2-2, with 11 bases aligning to TRBD2. V was clipped by 7 bases and J by 6 bases; unmatched bases: 4. Germline V gene data show CDR1 as MNHEY and CDR2 as SMNVEV (reference sequence). The CDR3 sequence is 14 residues long. The CDR3 region is CASMTGLAAGELFF. The CDR3 bases are TGTGCCAGCATGACGGGACTAGCGGCCGGGGAGCTGTTTTTT.

This chain links TRBV5-1 with TRBJ1-1, with a weak D call TRBD1 (6 bases). CDR3 size: 15 residues. Between the trimmed V and J ends, which lost 5 bases and 1 base, there was a span of 15 bases. CDR1 is SGHRS, CDR2 YFSETQ, per germline. The CDR3 DNA follows: TGCGCCAGCAGGAGGGAGGGACAAAGGAACACTGAAGCTTTCTTT. It is translated as CASRREGQRNTEAFF.

V and J are TRBV6-5 and TRBJ2-2, with a tentative D call TRBD1 (5 bases). The CDR3 has 13 amino acids. CDR1 is MNHEY, CDR2 SVGAGI, per germline. The germline V and J ends were trimmed by 7 bases and 5 bases, with 11 bases remaining between them. The CDR3 nucleotides are TGTGCCAGCATGGCAGGGCAAACCGGGGAGCTGTTTTTT. As protein: CASMAGQTGELFF.